This T cell receptor beta chain was sequenced during a study of T cell responses to AZD1222 COVID-19 vaccine. Clones were sequenced by immunoSEQ multiplex PCR, and TCRdb holds only the in-frame ones, with some missing. The table lists 130,000 to 150,000 clones, around 94% of them singletons. This clone has a single count. The antigen is unknown. The study, taken as a whole, reports: Baseline seropositivity characterized only a handful of AZD1222 recipients. Females made up more of the donors, who were largely white British, and clonal diversity may have come out too low. Nearly half of spike-specific TCRs reportedly target variant regions that are unmutated in the B.1.351 and B.1.1.7 variants.

The CDR3 is 19 amino acids. Germline V CDR1 and CDR2: SGHKS, YYEKEE (reference sequence). The J segment lost 3 bases and the V segment lost 2 bases, leaving 19 bases of the junction unmatched. The chain combines TRBV5-5 with TRBJ2-7; 8 bases are shared with TRBD1. The sequenced sample was peripheral blood, obtained after recovery from COVID-19. The clonotype comes from an adult who had recovered from COVID-19. DNA for the CDR3: TGTGCCAGCAGCTTCCCCGGGACAGGTAGACTTAGGTGGGGCTACGAGCAGTACTTC. Amino acids: CASSFPGTGRLRWGYEQYF.